This TCR beta chain is from a study of blood T cell repertoires in COVID-19. Turning to the study itself: PBMCs, B-cell-depleted T cells, or T cells were the source of the cDNA or gDNA that made up the material.

Produced via immunoSEQ multiplex PCR; TCRdb's table is partial and in-frame only. The table lists some 130,000 clones, over 60% of them singletons. The CDR3 covers 15 residues. Germline values: CDR1 SEHNR, CDR2 FQNEAQ (reference sequence). Germline trimming cut 5 bases from V and 1 base from J; bases unmatched to any gene: 6. Sample: peripheral blood. This rearrangement joins TRBV7-9 to TRBJ2-3; 7 nucleotides match TRBD2. The TCR comes from a woman aged 70-85 years with acute or convalescent COVID-19. The CDR3 here is CASSPGTIRTDTQYF. In DNA form, the CDR3 reads TGTGCCAGCAGCCCCGGGACTATCCGCACAGATACGCAGTATTTT.